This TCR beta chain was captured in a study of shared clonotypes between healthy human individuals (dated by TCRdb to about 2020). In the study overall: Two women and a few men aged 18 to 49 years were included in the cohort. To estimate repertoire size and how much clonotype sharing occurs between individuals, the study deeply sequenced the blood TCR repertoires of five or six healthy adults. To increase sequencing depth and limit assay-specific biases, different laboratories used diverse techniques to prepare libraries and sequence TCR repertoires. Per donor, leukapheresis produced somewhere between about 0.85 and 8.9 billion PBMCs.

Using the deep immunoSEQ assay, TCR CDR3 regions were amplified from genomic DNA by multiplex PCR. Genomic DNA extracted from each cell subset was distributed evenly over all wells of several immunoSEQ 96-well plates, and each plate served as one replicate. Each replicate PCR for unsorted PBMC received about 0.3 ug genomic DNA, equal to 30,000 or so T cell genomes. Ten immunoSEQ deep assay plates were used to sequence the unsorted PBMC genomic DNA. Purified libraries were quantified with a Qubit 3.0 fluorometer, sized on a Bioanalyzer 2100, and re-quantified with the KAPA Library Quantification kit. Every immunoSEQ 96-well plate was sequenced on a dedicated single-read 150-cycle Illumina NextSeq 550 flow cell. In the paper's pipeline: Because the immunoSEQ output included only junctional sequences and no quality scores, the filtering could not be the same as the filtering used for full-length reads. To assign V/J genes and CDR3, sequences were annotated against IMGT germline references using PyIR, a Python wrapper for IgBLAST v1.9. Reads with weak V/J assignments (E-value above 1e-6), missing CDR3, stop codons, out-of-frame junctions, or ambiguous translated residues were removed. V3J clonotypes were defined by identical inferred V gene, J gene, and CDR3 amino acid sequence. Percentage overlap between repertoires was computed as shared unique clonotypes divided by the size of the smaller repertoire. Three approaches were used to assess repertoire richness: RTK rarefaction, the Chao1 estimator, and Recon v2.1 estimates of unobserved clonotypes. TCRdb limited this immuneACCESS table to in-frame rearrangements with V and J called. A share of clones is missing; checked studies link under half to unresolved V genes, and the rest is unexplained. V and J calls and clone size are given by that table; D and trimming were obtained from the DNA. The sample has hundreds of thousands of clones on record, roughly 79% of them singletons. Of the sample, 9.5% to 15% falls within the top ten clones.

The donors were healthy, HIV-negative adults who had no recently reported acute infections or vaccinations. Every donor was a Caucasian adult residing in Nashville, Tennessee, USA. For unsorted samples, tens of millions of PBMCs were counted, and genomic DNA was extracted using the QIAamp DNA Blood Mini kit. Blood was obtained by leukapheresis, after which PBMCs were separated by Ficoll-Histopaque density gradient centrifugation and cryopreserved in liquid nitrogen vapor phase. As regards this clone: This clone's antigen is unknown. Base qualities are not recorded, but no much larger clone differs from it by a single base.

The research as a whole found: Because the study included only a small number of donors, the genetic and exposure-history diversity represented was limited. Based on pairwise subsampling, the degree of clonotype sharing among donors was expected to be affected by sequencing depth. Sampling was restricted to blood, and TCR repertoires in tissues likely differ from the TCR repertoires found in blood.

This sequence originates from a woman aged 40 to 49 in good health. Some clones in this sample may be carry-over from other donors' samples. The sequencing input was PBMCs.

The nucleotides are TGCGCCAGCAGTGACCGGGACAGGGGGTCGGACGAGCAGTACTTC. The translation is CASSDRDRGSDEQYF. The receptor chain draws on TRBV10-2 and TRBJ2-7, with 11 bases aligning to TRBD1. From its cysteine to its phenylalanine, the CDR3 spans 15 amino acids. CDR3 DNA only is kept here, 45 bases in frame from base 1. V loses 3 bases at its end and J loses 5 bases; junction bases beyond the gene matches: 6. Per the germline V gene, WSHSY is the CDR1 and SAAADI is the CDR2.